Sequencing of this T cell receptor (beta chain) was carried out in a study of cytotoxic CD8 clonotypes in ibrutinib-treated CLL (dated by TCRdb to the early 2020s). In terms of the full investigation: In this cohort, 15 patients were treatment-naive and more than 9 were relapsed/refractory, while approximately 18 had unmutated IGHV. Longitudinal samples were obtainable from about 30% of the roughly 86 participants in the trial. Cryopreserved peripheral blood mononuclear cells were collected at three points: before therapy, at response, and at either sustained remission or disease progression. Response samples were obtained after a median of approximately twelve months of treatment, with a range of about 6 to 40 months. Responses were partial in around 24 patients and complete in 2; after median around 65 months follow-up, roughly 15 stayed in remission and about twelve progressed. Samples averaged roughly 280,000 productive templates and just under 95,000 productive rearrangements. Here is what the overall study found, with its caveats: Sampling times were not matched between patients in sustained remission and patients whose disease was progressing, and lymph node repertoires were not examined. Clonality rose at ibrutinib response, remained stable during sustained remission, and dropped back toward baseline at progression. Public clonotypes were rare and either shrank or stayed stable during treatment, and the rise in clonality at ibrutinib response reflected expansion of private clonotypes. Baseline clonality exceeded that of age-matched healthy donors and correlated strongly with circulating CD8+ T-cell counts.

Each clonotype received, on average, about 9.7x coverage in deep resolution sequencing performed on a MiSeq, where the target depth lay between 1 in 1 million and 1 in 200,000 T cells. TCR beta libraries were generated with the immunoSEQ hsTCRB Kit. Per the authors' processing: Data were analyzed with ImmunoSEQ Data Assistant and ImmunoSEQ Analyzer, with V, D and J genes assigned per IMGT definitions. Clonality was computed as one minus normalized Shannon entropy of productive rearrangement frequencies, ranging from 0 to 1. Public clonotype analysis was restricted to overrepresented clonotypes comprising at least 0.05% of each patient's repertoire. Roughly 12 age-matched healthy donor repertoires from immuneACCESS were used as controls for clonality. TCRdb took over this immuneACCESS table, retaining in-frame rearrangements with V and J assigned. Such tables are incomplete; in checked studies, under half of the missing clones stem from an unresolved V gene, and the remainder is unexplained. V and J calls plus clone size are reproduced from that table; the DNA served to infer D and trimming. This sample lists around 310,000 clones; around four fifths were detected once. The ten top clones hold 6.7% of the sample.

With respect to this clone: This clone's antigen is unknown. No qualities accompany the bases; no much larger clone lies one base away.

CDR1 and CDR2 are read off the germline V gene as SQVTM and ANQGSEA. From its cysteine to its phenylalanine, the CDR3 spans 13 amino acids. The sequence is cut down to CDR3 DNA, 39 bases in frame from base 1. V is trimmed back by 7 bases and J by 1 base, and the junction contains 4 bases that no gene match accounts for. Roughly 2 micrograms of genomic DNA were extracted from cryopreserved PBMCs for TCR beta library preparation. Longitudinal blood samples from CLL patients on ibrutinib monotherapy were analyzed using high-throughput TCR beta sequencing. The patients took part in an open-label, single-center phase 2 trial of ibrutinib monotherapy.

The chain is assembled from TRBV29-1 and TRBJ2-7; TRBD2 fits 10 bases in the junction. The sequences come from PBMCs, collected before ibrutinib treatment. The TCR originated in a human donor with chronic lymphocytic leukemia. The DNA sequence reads TGCAGCGCTCAAGCGGGAGGGTCCTACGAGCAGTACTTC. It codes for CSAQAGGSYEQYF.